The rows below give T cell receptor beta chains drawn from one sample of a study of identical twins. TCRdb reprocessed the 5' RACE reads via MiXCR and lists one record per CDR3 protein. The sample holds about 810,000 distinct CDR3 sequences, approximately 13% seen once. This sample also belongs to another study, concerning yellow fever vaccine responses in identical twins.

The sequenced sample was PBMCs. The receptors were gathered from a woman younger than 35 in good health. CDR3s include the opening cysteine and the closing phenylalanine or tryptophan. A D gene is named only where the DNA matches it firmly.

D | J | V | CDR3
TRBD1 | TRBJ2-5 | TRBV10-2 | CASSEEGAASETQYF
TRBD2 | TRBJ2-1 | TRBV9 | CASSVTSGGNYNEQFF
NA | TRBJ2-2 | TRBV9 | CASSKPGTGELFF
TRBD1 | TRBJ1-6 | TRBV28 | CASRQRQGATGHSPLHF
NA | TRBJ1-1 | TRBV12-3/TRBV12-4 | CASRPTGARGVNTEAFF
TRBD1 | TRBJ1-2 | TRBV20-1 | CSVGDRVYGYTF
NA | TRBJ2-1 | TRBV24-1 | CATSPNSYNEQFF
NA | TRBJ2-7 | TRBV24-1 | CATSDASSYEQYF
NA | TRBJ2-7 | TRBV18 | CASCPTEGFEQYF
NA | TRBJ2-1 | TRBV2 | CASPLGTSEFF
TRBD2 | TRBJ2-5 | TRBV10-3 | CAISWTSGTQETQYF
NA | TRBJ1-1 | TRBV20-1 | CSARQVNTEAFF
NA | TRBJ2-1 | TRBV24-1 | CATSDFGTSSLDEQFF
TRBD2 | TRBJ2-1 | TRBV12-3/TRBV12-4 | CASSFSGTSGYNEQFF
NA | TRBJ2-5 | TRBV7-9 | CASSLVAHQETQYF
NA | TRBJ2-1 | TRBV5-1 | CASSLVGGVGYNEQFF
NA | TRBJ2-7 | TRBV28 | CASSLTGMLEEQYF
TRBD2 | TRBJ2-1 | TRBV20-1 | CSASSRPGLAGNNEQFF
NA | TRBJ1-1 | TRBV12-3/TRBV12-4 | CASSLLTLAFF
TRBD1 | TRBJ2-1 | TRBV3-1 | CASSQAVLRQGDEQFF
TRBD2 | TRBJ2-5 | TRBV3-1 | CASSQASGGGATQYF
TRBD1 | TRBJ1-1 | TRBV4-2 | CASSQEAGQITEAFF
NA | TRBJ1-1 | TRBV29-1 | CSVARNTEAFF
NA | TRBJ2-1 | TRBV6-5 | CASSYSYDSPYNEQFF
NA | TRBJ2-5 | TRBV4-2 | CASSQDLGGAWETQYF
NA | TRBJ2-1 | TRBV5-1 | CASSLDRTAGYNEQFF
NA | TRBJ1-1 | TRBV5-5 | CASSLGAGVGTEAFF
NA | TRBJ2-7 | TRBV7-9 | CASSAGTVYYF
TRBD2 | TRBJ2-7 | TRBV2 | CASRLADGTSYEQYF
NA | TRBJ2-2 | TRBV12-3/TRBV12-4 | CASSFGQGFTGELFF
NA | TRBJ2-5 | TRBV12-3/TRBV12-4 | CASSPPGGLIRTQYF
NA | TRBJ2-1 | TRBV24-1 | CATSPRDGQFF
NA | TRBJ2-5 | TRBV7-9 | CASSLEGRRETQYF
TRBD2 | TRBJ2-7 | TRBV14 | CASSLGTSYAEQYF
TRBD1 | TRBJ2-1 | TRBV5-6 | CASSFPQGVSAEQFF
TRBD1 | TRBJ1-6 | TRBV5-1 | CASSLAGQGRSPLHF
NA | TRBJ1-5 | TRBV7-9 | CASSSPGTVRQPQHF
TRBD1 | TRBJ1-5 | TRBV20-1 | CSARGTGASTNQPQHF
TRBD1 | TRBJ2-7 | TRBV6-1 | CASRRQGARWEQYF
TRBD1 | TRBJ2-3 | TRBV10-3 | CAIRDRDASDTQYF
TRBD2 | TRBJ2-3 | TRBV18 | CASSRLGLAGERTDTQYF
NA | TRBJ2-1 | TRBV12-3/TRBV12-4 | CASSGDRSSYNEQFF
TRBD1 | TRBJ2-2 | TRBV7-6 | CASSDGTGKTGELFF
NA | TRBJ2-7 | TRBV2 | CASSGVGSYEQYF
NA | TRBJ2-1 | TRBV27 | CASSRGLSYNEQFF
NA | TRBJ1-6 | TRBV6-2/TRBV6-3 | CASRLQTGSPLHF
NA | TRBJ2-7 | TRBV4-2 | CASSQGGLYEQYF
NA | TRBJ2-7 | TRBV7-2 | CASSYTLGGGPYEQYF
TRBD2 | TRBJ2-1 | TRBV2 | CASNEGTSGLDEQFF
NA | TRBJ1-1 | TRBV2 | CASTRDGFMNTEAFF
TRBD2 | TRBJ2-3 | TRBV20-1 | CSAVGLAPDTQYF
TRBD2 | TRBJ2-3 | TRBV20-1 | CSARRASGTSADTQYF
NA | TRBJ2-1 | TRBV15 | CATSRERASSYNEQFF
NA | TRBJ1-2 | TRBV19 | CASSKTTYGYTF
TRBD2 | TRBJ2-3 | TRBV20-1 | CSARPATGLGLAGGFWTDTQYF
TRBD2 | TRBJ2-1 | TRBV5-1 | CASSFGQRESNEQFF
NA | TRBJ2-3 | TRBV6-1 | CASPPGVGTDTQYF
TRBD1 | TRBJ1-1 | TRBV6-2/TRBV6-3 | CASSYSRTGVTEAFF
NA | TRBJ2-1 | TRBV11-1 | CASSPRRGAYYNEQFF